A single sample is the source of the 7 T cell receptor beta chains below, sequenced in a study of OX40 agonist ivuxolimab in advanced cancers. The repertoire was sequenced with immunoSEQ multiplex PCR; TCRdb's copy has only in-frame clones and lacks some. Among around 95,000 clones, nearly 90% were seen once, and the ten largest hold around 0.15%. The material sequenced was CD4+ or CD8+ T cells sorted from blood, taken in a trial of the OX40 agonist ivuxolimab. The receptor source for this set is an adult with an advanced solid tumor such as melanoma, head and neck, liver or kidney cancer.

The chain links TRBV18 to TRBJ2-7; D might be TRBD2 (6 bases). The CDR3 has 14 residues. Germline V gene lookup returns CDR1 KGHSH and CDR2 LQKENI. The V gene lost 2 bases and the J gene lost 7 bases, with 15 bases spanning the gap. CDR3 amino acids: CASSPLMGGWEQYF. CDR3 nucleotides: TGTGCCAGCTCACCATTGATGGGGGGTTGGGAGCAGTACTTC. Looking up the rest from reference TRBV18 and TRBJ2-7 gives the full variable domain: NAGVMQNPRHLVRRRGQEARLRCSPMKGHSHVYWYRQLPEEGLKFMVYLQKENIIDESGMPKERFSAEFPKEGPSILRIQQVVRGDSAAYFCASSPLMGGWEQYFGPGTRLTVT.

This chain connects TRBV29-1 to TRBJ2-1, with 9 bases matching TRBD2. V lost 5 bases and J lost 7; bases outside the gene matches: 3. Germline CDR1 and CDR2: SQVTM and ANQGSEA. The CDR3 consists of 12 residues. The CDR3 region is CSVFGLANEQFF. The DNA of the CDR3 is TGCAGCGTTTTCGGACTAGCGAATGAGCAGTTCTTC.

The chain employs TRBV9 and TRBJ2-4, with D tentatively TRBD1 or TRBD2 (6 bases each). The germline V and J ends were trimmed by 1 base and 5 bases, with 13 bases remaining between them. The CDR3 is made up of 15 amino acids. CDR1 is SGDLS and CDR2 is YYNGEE in the germline V gene. CDR3 sequence (DNA): TGTGCCAGCAGCGTAAGGGGGGCTAAAGAAAACATTCAGTACTTC. This encodes CASSVRGAKENIQYF.

CDR3 amino acids: CASSEADLGRSNQPQHF. The CDR3 nucleotides read TGTGCCAGCAGTGAAGCCGATTTAGGCAGATCCAATCAGCCCCAGCATTTT. The chain uses TRBV6-1 and TRBJ1-5; D is uncertain. Trimming left V 0 bases short and J 3 bases short, with 15 bases between. The CDR3 extends over 17 amino acids. Germline V gene sequence: CDR1 MNHNS, CDR2 SASEGT.

The rearrangement joins TRBV30 to TRBJ1-5; no clear D gene. Trimming stripped 2 bases from V and 1 base from J, with 12 bases between. CDR3 length: 15 amino acids. Germline V CDR1 and CDR2: GTSNPN, SVGIG (reference sequence). The CDR3 reads CAWSPPGRSNQPQHF. The CDR3 DNA is TGTGCCTGGAGTCCGCCAGGCCGCAGCAATCAGCCCCAGCATTTT.

This clone was found once. The genes are TRBV9 and TRBJ1-6; D remains ambiguous. V was pared by 0 bases and J by 0 bases, with 4 bases between. Germline loops: CDR1 SGDLS, CDR2 YYNGEE. The CDR3 spans 15 residues. The CDR3 sequence: CASSVEASYNSPLHF. In DNA, the CDR3 is TGTGCCAGCAGCGTAGAGGCCTCCTATAATTCACCCCTCCACTTT.

The rearrangement links TRBV19 to TRBJ2-1, with a possible D match to TRBD2 (6 bases). The CDR3 is 13 amino acids. Per germline, CDR1 LNHDA and CDR2 SQIVND (reference sequence). V shed 6 bases and J shed 14 bases, with 20 bases lying between them. The CDR3, as DNA: TGTGCCAGTAGGGGTAGCGGAAACTCGAGGAAGTTCTTC. It encodes CASRGSGNSRKFF. The variable domain in full, with the rest retrieved from reference TRBV19 and TRBJ2-1, is DGGITQSPKYLFRKEGQNVTLSCEQNLNHDAMYWYRQDPGQGLRLIYYSQIVNDFQKGDIAEGYSVSREKKESFPLTVTSAQKNPTAFYLCASRGSGNSRKFFGPGTRLTVL.